This TCR beta chain came from a study of vaccination and CD4 T cells after COVID-19. The overall study: Stimulation used overlapping spike peptides from SARS-CoV-2, HCoV-NL63, HCoV-OC43 and HCoV-229E. The authors gave control cultures a CEFX pool, an HIV-1 Nef pool, or no peptide. Study-wide points: There was no significant change from about 20 to 38 median reactive clonotypes.

Treatment meaning: 10-day PBMC culture with coronavirus spike peptide pools or control peptides (ViraFEST assay). Gathering of the CD4+ T cells, from the unexposed donor, took place before the COVID-19 pandemic (2011-2018). Sequence data for DNA of cultured CD4+ T cells were generated by the Oncomine TCR Beta short-read assay. TCRdb itself ran the PCR reads through MiXCR, one entry per CDR3 protein. The table lists approximately 8,000 distinct CDR3 sequences, 36% of them singletons, with roughly 26% in the top ten. This clonotype is medium-sized by share. Its antigen is still unknown. The CDR3 contains 12 residues. Trimming took 4 bases from V and 5 from J, leaving 8 bases between them. Per germline, CDR1 SGHAT and CDR2 FQNNGV.

The origin of this receptor is a human donor in good health. This chain links TRBV11-2 with TRBJ2-5; D gene ambiguous. Sequenced sample: CD4+ T cells from blood, cultured in vitro. CDR3 DNA: TGTGCCAGCAGCTCCGAGAGTGAGACCCAGTACTTC. Amino acids: CASSSESETQYF.